The sequence of this TCR beta chain was determined in a study of T cells after yellow fever vaccination (dated by TCRdb to the late 2010s). About the investigation overall: The SMART-Seq v4 Ultra Low Input RNA kit was used to prepare libraries from fractions with low cell numbers. Two healthy male donors made up the cohort, one aged 18 to 29 years and the other aged 30 to 40 years. Bulk TCR alpha and beta repertoires were sequenced longitudinally to track T-cell clones before and after primary and booster YFV17D yellow fever vaccination. Bulk PBMC replicates and cell subsets were isolated from blood drawn at multiple timepoints before and after both primary and secondary immunization.

Overall results and qualifications from the work: A small share of clonotypes was detected in both CD4 and CD8 compartments, with the overlap likely arising from convergent recombination. The study included only a couple of donors, which limits how far the findings can be generalized. The secondary T-cell response was weaker than the primary response but faster, peaking on day 5 instead of day 15. Computational filtering was required because FACS-sorted repertoires could contain abundant contaminating clonotypes from the bulk population. Most clones expanded after primary vaccination (around 96% of CD4 and 80% to 90% of CD8) were re-detected after the booster, suggesting that broad memory maintenance occurred.

This clonotype was observed at least ten times. What this receptor recognizes is not known. No much larger clone exists at a distance of one base, and base qualities are not known. TCR cDNA was made using 5'RACE template switching, a step that added a universal primer site and unique molecular identifiers. Priming for cDNA synthesis came from both the TCR alpha and TCR beta constant segments. Library amplification used two PCR steps, and the second PCR step added sample barcodes and sequencing adapters. Sequencing of libraries was performed on Illumina HiSeq 2500 (2x100 bp) or NovaSeq (2x150 bp). Per the source publication's procedure: Demultiplexing of reads and collapsing into UMI consensus sequences were performed with MIGEC, and V(D)J alignment was carried out with MiXCR. Vaccine-responding clonotypes were identified with edgeR using replicate PBMC samples, with FDR below 0.01 and a log2 fold change above 5 up to day 15 being required. Each bulk clonotype was labeled CD4 or CD8 based on which sequenced repertoire, CD4 or CD8, contained the clonotype at higher abundance. The public reads were run again by TCRdb, first through fastp at Q25 and then through MiXCR, and only productive beta chains were kept. When rows share a CDR3 protein, they turn into one entry using the most common DNA and genes. TCRdb, rather than the study authors, made the V and J calls. For this sample the table gives around 350,000 distinct CDR3 sequences, of which around 6.5% were detected only once. The ten most abundant clones make up 14% to 15% of the sample.

Counted from cysteine to phenylalanine, this CDR3 has 11 amino acids. The retained sequence is limited to the CDR3, 33 bases, with the frame set at the first base. Trimming removed 2 bases from V and 7 bases from J, leaving 3 bases between the germline ends. From the germline V gene, CDR1 is KGHSH and CDR2 is LQKENI. The sample's treatment or condition label, in plain terms: live attenuated yellow fever vaccine strain. At each blood-draw timepoint, two biological replicates of bulk PBMCs were collected. PBMCs were isolated from peripheral blood using a standard Ficoll-Paque protocol. TriZol was used to extract RNA from bulk PBMCs, CD4 and CD8 fractions, and dextramer-positive and dextramer-negative fractions.

This clonotype was obtained from a man younger than 45 who received the YFV17D yellow fever vaccine. The rearranged segments are TRBV18 and TRBJ2-1, with the identity of the D gene unclear. The specimen was PBMCs, collected 5 days after the yellow fever booster vaccination. The encoded CDR3 is CASSPENEQFF. The DNA is TGTGCCAGCTCACCAGAGAATGAGCAGTTCTTC. Where the CDR3 stops, the reference TRBV18 and TRBJ2-1 genes take over; the full variable domain is NAGVMQNPRHLVRRRGQEARLRCSPMKGHSHVYWYRQLPEEGLKFMVYLQKENIIDESGMPKERFSAEFPKEGPSILRIQQVVRGDSAAYFCASSPENEQFFGPGTRLTVL.